The 24 T cell receptor beta chains below all came from one sample that was sequenced in a study of T-cell memory formation after mild COVID-19. TCRdb independently ran MiXCR on the 5' RACE reads; one entry per CDR3 protein. Here the sample spans approximately 45,000 distinct CDR3 sequences, approximately 7% being singletons. Sequencing was done on a sample of PBMCs or a T cell subset sorted from them (not recorded which). These receptors were taken from an adult who had mild COVID-19 (a few samples of this study predate the infection). Cell type and time point are not known.

This clonotype occurred many times. The V and J genes are TRBV4-3 and TRBJ1-1; D is undetermined. Trimming took 0 bases from V and 4 from J, leaving 12 bases between them. In germline, CDR1 is LGHNA, CDR2 YSLEER. The CDR3 runs 15 residues. Here the CDR3 reads CASSQDLRAGTEAFF. DNA of the CDR3: TGCGCCAGCAGCCAAGATCTTCGCGCGGGCACTGAAGCTTTCTTT.

This clonotype was seen repeatedly, ten times or more. The chain has TRBV5-1 and TRBJ2-7; TRBD1 might be the D (6 bases). This CDR3 is 14 amino acids long. Germline lookup yields CDR1 SGHRS and CDR2 YFSETQ. The V end lost 1 base, the J end lost 4 bases, and 12 bases lay between the germline ends. The CDR3 sequence is CASSLSYRVYEQYF. The CDR3 DNA reads TGCGCCAGCAGCTTGTCCTACAGGGTGTACGAGCAGTACTTC.

This clonotype was seen more than once but under ten times. The gene calls are TRBV5-4 and TRBJ2-3, with D perhaps TRBD1 (6 bases). Trimming cost V 1 base and J 0 bases, with 9 bases left between them. This CDR3 region has 15 residues. Germline CDR1 reads SGHNT; CDR2 reads YYREEE (reference sequence). CDR3 sequence: CASSLQGFSTDTQYF. The CDR3 DNA reads TGTGCCAGCAGCTTGCAGGGGTTTAGCACAGATACGCAGTATTTT.

The rearrangement uses TRBV19 and TRBJ1-2, with no clear D. The CDR3 totals 12 residues. The germline V gene has CDR1 LNHDA and CDR2 SQIVND (reference sequence). The V and J ends lost 6 bases and 4 bases respectively, with 9 bases between them. CDR3 bases: TGTGCCAGTAGCACTGAAGGCTATGGCTACACCTTC. This gives the protein CASSTEGYGYTF.

This chain connects TRBV5-1 to TRBJ2-7; the D is unclear. CDR1 is SGHRS, CDR2 YFSETQ, per germline. V was clipped by 0 bases and J by 7 bases, with 20 bases between them. This CDR3 has 16 amino acids. For the CDR3, the DNA is TGCGCCAGCAGCTTGGCCGTGTCAGACCCCCCTGGAGAGCAGTACTTC. Translation: CASSLAVSDPPGEQYF.

This clonotype was detected many times. The chain joins TRBV29-1 to TRBJ2-3; 8 bases align to TRBD2. The CDR3 runs to 14 residues. The germline V gene encodes CDR1 SQVTM and CDR2 ANQGSEA. V trimming: 6 bases; J trimming: 9 bases; junction bases outside the gene matches: 14. CDR3 sequence: CSVPGGGSALTQYF. The CDR3 DNA follows: TGCAGCGTACCGGGGGGGGGCAGTGCCCTGACGCAGTATTTT.

This clonotype was recorded at least ten times. This chain links TRBV6-5 with TRBJ2-7; no definite D call. V lost 6 bases and J lost 12, with 21 bases in between. This CDR3 spans 13 amino acids. Germline loops: CDR1 MNHEY, CDR2 SVGAGI. DNA of the CDR3: TGTGCCAGCAGCACACCCCGGGCTACCAAGTGGTACTTC. It is translated as CASSTPRATKWYF.

The chain combines TRBV3-1 with TRBJ1-5; a possible D gene is TRBD1 (6 bases). CDR1 and CDR2 from the germline V gene are LGHDT and YNNKEL (reference sequence). This CDR3 is built from 17 residues. Trimming took off 3 bases at V and 0 bases at J, with 15 bases between the two ends. The CDR3 region is CASSHGGARYSNQPQHF. CDR3 coding DNA: TGTGCCAGCAGCCATGGGGGGGCCAGGTATAGCAATCAGCCCCAGCATTTT.

This clonotype was recorded at least ten times. This chain links TRBV6-2 or TRBV6-3 with TRBJ2-1; 8 nucleotides line up with TRBD2. Germline CDR1 MNHEY, CDR2 SVGEGT. Trimming took 2 bases from V and 2 from J; bases not matched to a gene: 11. This CDR3 is 18 amino acids long. The DNA for the CDR3 is TGTGCCAGCAGTTACGCGACCAGGTACGGGAGGGCCTACAATGAGCAGTTCTTC. This codes for CASSYATRYGRAYNEQFF.

The sample holds a few counts of this clonotype. This chain connects TRBV6-5 to TRBJ2-2, with 10 bases aligning to TRBD1. Per germline, CDR1 MNHEY and CDR2 SVGAGI. V was pared by 6 bases and J by 3 bases, with 4 bases of the junction left unmatched. The CDR3 has 15 amino acids. CDR3 protein: CASRLDRGHTGELFF. In nucleotides, the CDR3 is TGTGCCAGCAGATTAGACAGGGGGCACACCGGGGAGCTGTTTTTT.

This clonotype was observed at least ten times. The chain joins TRBV4-1 to TRBJ1-2, with 7 positions matching TRBD1. This CDR3 has 17 residues. Germline CDR1 is MGHRA and CDR2 is YSYEKL. Losses at the gene ends were 1 base for V and 3 bases for J; bases not matched to a gene: 11. The CDR3: CASSQALGGQEYYGYTF. CDR3 in DNA: TGCGCCAGCAGCCAAGCCCTGGGCGGACAGGAATACTATGGCTACACCTTC.

This clonotype occurred many times. The V gene is TRBV7-6, the J gene TRBJ2-5; unclear D gene. CDR3 length: 13 residues. V was cut by 5 bases and J by 2 bases, with 9 bases left in between. Looked up from germline, CDR1 is SGHVS and CDR2 is FNYEAQ. The CDR3 loop is CASSHNPQETQYF. CDR3 DNA: TGTGCCAGCAGCCACAACCCTCAAGAGACCCAGTACTTC.

This chain connects TRBV7-2 to TRBJ2-7; 9 bases are shared with TRBD2. The germline gives CDR1 SGHTA, CDR2 FQGNSA. CDR3 length equals 15 residues. Losses at the gene ends were 5 bases for V and 4 bases for J; bases not matched to a gene: 9. In nucleotides, the CDR3 is TGTGCCAGCAGCCAGGTCGCGGGAGGGCCTTACGAGCAGTACTTC. Residues: CASSQVAGGPYEQYF.

The V gene is TRBV12-3 or TRBV12-4, the J gene TRBJ2-5, with 8 bases matching TRBD1. The CDR3 is 12 residues long. Trimming took 5 bases from V and 7 from J; bases not matched to a gene: 3. CDR3 coding DNA: TGTGCCAGCAGTCAGGACAGGGTGACCCAGTACTTC. This sequence encodes CASSQDRVTQYF.

This clonotype was counted between two and nine times. The chain couples TRBV11-3 to TRBJ2-7; D is unclear. This CDR3 comprises 14 residues. CDR1 SGHNT and CDR2 YENEEA come from the germline V gene. V was trimmed by 0 bases and J by 0 bases, leaving 6 bases between them. The CDR3 sequence is CASSLDPRSYEQYF. The CDR3 region has the DNA TGTGCCAGCAGCTTAGACCCTCGCTCCTACGAGCAGTACTTC.

This clonotype was detected only a few times. V is TRBV19 and J is TRBJ1-1; D unclear. The V and J ends lost 11 bases and 0 bases respectively, with 19 bases between them. Per the germline V gene, CDR1 is LNHDA and CDR2 is SQIVND (reference sequence). The CDR3 spans 15 residues. The chain's CDR3 is CASRVTHNMNTEAFF. The DNA of the CDR3 is TGTGCCTCCCGCGTGACACACAATATGAACACTGAAGCTTTCTTT.

This chain uses TRBV29-1 with TRBJ1-1; D is uncertain. The CDR3 is 13 amino acids. V lost 4 bases, J lost 0 bases, and 9 bases lay in between. Germline CDR1 and CDR2: SQVTM and ANQGSEA. The CDR3 nucleotides read TGCAGCGTTGGGTTACAACTGAACACTGAAGCTTTCTTT. Protein sequence: CSVGLQLNTEAFF.

There are many counts of this clonotype. This chain links TRBV5-8 with TRBJ2-5, with 9 nucleotides matching TRBD1. Losses at the gene ends were 3 bases for V and 1 base for J; bases not matched to a gene: 4. This CDR3 is built from 15 residues. Germline V gene data show CDR1 as SGHTS and CDR2 as YDEGEE. CDR3 DNA: TGTGCCAGCAGCTACCCGACAGGGGGCCAAGAGACCCAGTACTTC. It specifies CASSYPTGGQETQYF.

This clonotype occurred many times. The rearrangement joins TRBV5-1 to TRBJ1-1, with D uncertain. Trimming took off 2 bases at V and 12 bases at J, with 14 bases between the two ends. The CDR3 sequence is 12 residues long. Germline V CDR1 and CDR2: SGHRS, YFSETQ. This chain's CDR3 is CASSFSVENPFF. The CDR3 DNA sequence: TGCGCCAGCAGCTTCTCTGTGGAAAACCCTTTCTTT.

In its sample, this clonotype was seen many times. The chain links TRBV9 to TRBJ2-4, with D perhaps matching TRBD1 or TRBD2 (6 bases each). Per the germline V gene, CDR1 is SGDLS and CDR2 is YYNGEE. With 1 base removed from V and 0 bases from J, the gap between germline ends came to 11 bases. The CDR3 has 16 amino acids. CDR3 nucleotide sequence: TGTGCCAGCAGCGTAACTGGGGGGCTAGCCAAAAACATTCAGTACTTC. Its protein is CASSVTGGLAKNIQYF.

This clonotype was detected a few times. The chain employs TRBV5-1 and TRBJ2-5; a possible D gene is TRBD2 (5 bases). Trimming removed 3 bases at V and 2 bases at J, with 17 bases between. CDR1 and CDR2 from the germline V gene are SGHRS and YFSETQ. The CDR3 covers 16 residues. This chain's CDR3 is CASSYGGFTGQETQYF. CDR3 DNA: TGCGCCAGCAGCTATGGAGGTTTTACGGGGCAAGAGACCCAGTACTTC. The whole variable domain, remainder taken from reference TRBV5-1 and TRBJ2-5, is KAGVTQTPRYLIKTRGQQVTLSCSPISGHRSVSWYQQTPGQGLQFLFEYFSETQRNKGNFPGRFSGRQFSNSRSEMNVSTLELGDSALYLCASSYGGFTGQETQYFGPGTRLLVL.

This clonotype was observed many times. The chain carries TRBV5-1 and TRBJ2-3, with D unclear. CDR3 length: 15 amino acids. Trimming took off 0 bases at V and 2 bases at J, with 10 bases between the two ends. In germline, CDR1 is SGHRS, CDR2 YFSETQ. This CDR3 is CASSLEAASTDTQYF. The CDR3 DNA follows: TGCGCCAGCAGCTTGGAGGCAGCCTCCACAGATACGCAGTATTTT.

This clonotype was detected many times. V gene TRBV9 combines with J gene TRBJ2-1; perhaps D is TRBD1 or TRBD2 (5 bases each). CDR1 and CDR2 (germline): SGDLS, YYNGEE. This CDR3 is built from 16 residues. Trimming removed 4 bases from V and 8 bases from J, with 22 bases in between. The CDR3 nucleotides read TGTGCCAGCAGCCTCGGCCGGGACCCCATGACTGATGAGCAGTTCTTC. Its protein product is CASSLGRDPMTDEQFF. The whole variable domain, filled in from reference TRBV9 and TRBJ2-1, reads DSGVTQTPKHLITATGQRVTLRCSPRSGDLSVYWYQQSLDQGLQFLIQYYNGEERAKGNILERFSAQQFPDLHSELNLSSLELGDSALYFCASSLGRDPMTDEQFFGPGTRLTVL.

This clonotype appeared many times. The genes are TRBV4-3 and TRBJ2-7, with 13 bases identical to TRBD2. This CDR3 region has 16 residues. V lost 1 base and J lost 1; bases outside the gene matches: 1. CDR1 is LGHNA, CDR2 YSLEER, per germline. In DNA form, the CDR3 reads TGCGCCAGCAGCCAAGGGACTAGCGGGGGATCCTACGAGCAGTACTTC. Translation: CASSQGTSGGSYEQYF.